The clone carrying this T cell receptor (beta chain) appeared a few times. The data were obtained in a study of patients and donors after allogeneic stem cell transplantation. The CDR3 has 13 residues. V lost 1 base and J lost 5, with 6 bases in between. TCRdb re-called the RT-PCR reads through MiXCR, storing one row per CDR3 protein. The table has approximately 200,000 distinct CDR3 sequences, around 14% seen once. The source is a human donor who was either an allogeneic HSCT recipient or a stem cell or donor lymphocyte infusion donor (not recorded which). It is not recorded whose cells these are; they may come from a transplant donor. This chain connects TRBV12-3 or TRBV12-4 to TRBJ1-5, with unresolved D. The sequencing sample was made of blood, either unsorted or a sorted T cell fraction (not recorded which). The CDR3 nucleotides are TGTGCCAGCAGTTTAGTCAGTGATCAGCCCCAGCATTTT. Its protein product is CASSLVSDQPQHF.